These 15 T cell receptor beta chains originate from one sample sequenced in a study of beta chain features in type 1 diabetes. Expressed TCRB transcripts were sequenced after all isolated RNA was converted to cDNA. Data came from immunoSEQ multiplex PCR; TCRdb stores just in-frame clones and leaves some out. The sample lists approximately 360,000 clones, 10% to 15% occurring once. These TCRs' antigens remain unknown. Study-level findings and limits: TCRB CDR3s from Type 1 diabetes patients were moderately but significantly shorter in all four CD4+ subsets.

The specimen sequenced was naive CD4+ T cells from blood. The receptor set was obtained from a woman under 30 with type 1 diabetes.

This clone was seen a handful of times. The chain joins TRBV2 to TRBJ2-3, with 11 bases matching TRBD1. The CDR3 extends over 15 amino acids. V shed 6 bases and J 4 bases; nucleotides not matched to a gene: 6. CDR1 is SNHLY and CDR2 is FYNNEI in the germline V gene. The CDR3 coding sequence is TGTGCCAGCAGACGAAGGACAGGGGGCGCAGATACGCAGTATTTT. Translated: CASRRRTGGADTQYF.

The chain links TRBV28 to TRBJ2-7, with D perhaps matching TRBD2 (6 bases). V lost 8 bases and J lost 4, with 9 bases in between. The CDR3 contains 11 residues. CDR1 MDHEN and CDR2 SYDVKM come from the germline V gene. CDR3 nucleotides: TGTGCCAGCGGGCGGGATTACGAGCAGTACTTC. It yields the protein CASGRDYEQYF.

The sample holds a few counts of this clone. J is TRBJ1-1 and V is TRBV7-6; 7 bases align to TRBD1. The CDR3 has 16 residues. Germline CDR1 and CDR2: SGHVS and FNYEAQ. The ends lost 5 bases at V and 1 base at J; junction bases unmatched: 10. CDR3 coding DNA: TGTGCCAGCAGCCCTCGACAGGGAAGAAGGAACACTGAAGCTTTCTTT. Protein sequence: CASSPRQGRRNTEAFF. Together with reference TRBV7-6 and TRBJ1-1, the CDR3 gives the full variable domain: GAGVSQSPRYKVTKRGQDVALRCDPISGHVSLYWYRQALGQGPEFLTYFNYEAQQDKSGLPNDRFSAERPEGSISTLTIQRTEQRDSAMYRCASSPRQGRRNTEAFFGQGTRLTVV.

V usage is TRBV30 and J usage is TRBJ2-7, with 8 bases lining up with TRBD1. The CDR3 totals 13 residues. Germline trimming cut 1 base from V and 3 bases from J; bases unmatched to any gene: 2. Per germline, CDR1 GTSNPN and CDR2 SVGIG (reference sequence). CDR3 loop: CAWSGDRHYEQYF. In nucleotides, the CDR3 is TGTGCCTGGAGTGGGGACAGGCACTACGAGCAGTACTTC.

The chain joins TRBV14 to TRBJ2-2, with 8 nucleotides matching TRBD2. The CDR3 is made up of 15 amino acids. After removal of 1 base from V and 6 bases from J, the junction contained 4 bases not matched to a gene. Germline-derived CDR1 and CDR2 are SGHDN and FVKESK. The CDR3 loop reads CASSQGPLAAGELFF. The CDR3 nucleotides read TGTGCCAGCAGCCAAGGGCCACTAGCGGCCGGGGAGCTGTTTTTT. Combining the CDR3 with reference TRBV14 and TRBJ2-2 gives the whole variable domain EAGVTQFPSHSVIEKGQTVTLRCDPISGHDNLYWYRRVMGKEIKFLLHFVKESKQDESGMPNNRFLAERTGGTYSTLKVQPAELEDSGVYFCASSQGPLAAGELFFGEGSRLTVL.

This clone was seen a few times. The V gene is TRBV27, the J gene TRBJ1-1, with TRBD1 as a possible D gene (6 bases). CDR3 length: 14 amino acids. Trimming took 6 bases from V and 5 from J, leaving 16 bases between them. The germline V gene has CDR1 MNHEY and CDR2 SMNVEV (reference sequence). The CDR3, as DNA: TGTGCCAGCAGCGAAGCACAGGGTATTACTGAAGCTTTCTTT. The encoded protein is CASSEAQGITEAFF.

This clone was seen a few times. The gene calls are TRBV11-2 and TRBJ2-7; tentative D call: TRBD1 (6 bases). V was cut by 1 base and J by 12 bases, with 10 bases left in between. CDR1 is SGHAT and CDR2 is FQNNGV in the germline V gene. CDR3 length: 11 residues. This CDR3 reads CASSLGGRGYF. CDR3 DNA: TGTGCCAGCAGCTTAGGGGGCAGGGGGTACTTC.

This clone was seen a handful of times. The CDR3 sequence: CSARGHGELFF. The DNA of the CDR3 is TGCAGTGCTAGAGGTCACGGGGAGCTGTTTTTT. The chain is built from TRBV20-1 and TRBJ2-2; D is unclear. V was pared by 1 base and J by 7 bases, with 4 bases between. The CDR3 consists of 11 residues. Germline V lookup: CDR1 DFQATT, CDR2 SNEGSKA (reference sequence).

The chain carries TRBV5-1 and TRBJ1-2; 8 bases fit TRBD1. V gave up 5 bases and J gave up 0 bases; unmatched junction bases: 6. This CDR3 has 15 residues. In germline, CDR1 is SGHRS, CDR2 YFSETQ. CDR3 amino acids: CASRVGQASNYGYTF. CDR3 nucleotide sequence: TGCGCCAGCAGGGTGGGACAGGCTTCTAACTATGGCTACACCTTC.

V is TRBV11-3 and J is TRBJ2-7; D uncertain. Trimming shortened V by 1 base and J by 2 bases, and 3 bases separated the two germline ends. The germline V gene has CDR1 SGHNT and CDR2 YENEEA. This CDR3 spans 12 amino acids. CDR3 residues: CASSLVTYEQYF. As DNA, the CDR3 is TGTGCCAGCAGCTTAGTTACCTACGAGCAGTACTTC. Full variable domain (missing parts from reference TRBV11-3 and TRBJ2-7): EAGVVQSPRYKIIEKKQPVAFWCNPISGHNTLYWYLQNLGQGPELLIRYENEEAVDDSQLPKDRFSAERLKGVDSTLKIQPAELGDSAVYLCASSLVTYEQYFGPGTRLTVT.

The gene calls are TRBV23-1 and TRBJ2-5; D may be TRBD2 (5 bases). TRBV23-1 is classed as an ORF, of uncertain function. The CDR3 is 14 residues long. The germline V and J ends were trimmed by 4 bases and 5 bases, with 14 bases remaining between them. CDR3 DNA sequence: TGCGCCAGCAGTCTAGCGCGAGGGCGTGAGACCCAGTACTTC. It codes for CASSLARGRETQYF.

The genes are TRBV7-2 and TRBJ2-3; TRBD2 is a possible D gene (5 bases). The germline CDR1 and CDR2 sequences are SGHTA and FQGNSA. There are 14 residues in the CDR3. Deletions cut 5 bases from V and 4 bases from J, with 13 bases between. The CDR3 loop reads CASSVGDRADTQYF. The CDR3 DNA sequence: TGTGCCAGCAGCGTCGGGGATCGGGCAGATACGCAGTATTTT. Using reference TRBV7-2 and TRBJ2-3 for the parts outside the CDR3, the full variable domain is GAGVSQSPSNKVTEKGKDVELRCDPISGHTALYWYRQSLGQGLEFLIYFQGNSAPDKSGLPSDRFSAERTGGSVSTLTIQRTQQEDSAVYLCASSVGDRADTQYFGPGTRLTVL.

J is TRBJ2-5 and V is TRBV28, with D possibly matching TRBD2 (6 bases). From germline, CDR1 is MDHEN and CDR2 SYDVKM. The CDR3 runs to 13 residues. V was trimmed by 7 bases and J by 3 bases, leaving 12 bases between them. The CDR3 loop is CASTTGGEETQYF. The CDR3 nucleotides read TGTGCCAGCACCACCGGCGGGGAAGAGACCCAGTACTTC.

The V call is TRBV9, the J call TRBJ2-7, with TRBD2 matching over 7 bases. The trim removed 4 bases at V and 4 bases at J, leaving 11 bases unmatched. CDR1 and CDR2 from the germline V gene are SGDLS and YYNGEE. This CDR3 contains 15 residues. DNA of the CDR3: TGTGCCAGCAGCCCGCTTTCAGCGGGATCGTACGAGCAGTACTTC. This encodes CASSPLSAGSYEQYF.

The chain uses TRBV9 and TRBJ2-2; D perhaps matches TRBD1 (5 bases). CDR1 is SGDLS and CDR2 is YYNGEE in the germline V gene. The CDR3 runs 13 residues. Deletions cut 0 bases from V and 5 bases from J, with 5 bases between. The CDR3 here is CASSVGQTGELFF. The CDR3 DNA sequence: TGTGCCAGCAGCGTAGGACAGACCGGGGAGCTGTTTTTT. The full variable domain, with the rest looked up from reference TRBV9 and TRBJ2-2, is DSGVTQTPKHLITATGQRVTLRCSPRSGDLSVYWYQQSLDQGLQFLIQYYNGEERAKGNILERFSAQQFPDLHSELNLSSLELGDSALYFCASSVGQTGELFFGEGSRLTVL.